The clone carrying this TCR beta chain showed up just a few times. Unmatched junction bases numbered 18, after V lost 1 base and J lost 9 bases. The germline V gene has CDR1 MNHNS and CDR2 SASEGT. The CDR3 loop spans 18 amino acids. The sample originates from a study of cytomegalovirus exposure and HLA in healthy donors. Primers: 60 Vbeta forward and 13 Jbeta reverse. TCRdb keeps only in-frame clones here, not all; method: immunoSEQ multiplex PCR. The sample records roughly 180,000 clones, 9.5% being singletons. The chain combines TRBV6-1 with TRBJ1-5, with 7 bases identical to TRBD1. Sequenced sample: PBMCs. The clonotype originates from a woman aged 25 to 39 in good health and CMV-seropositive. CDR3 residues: CASSEGTGGLGGLGPQHF. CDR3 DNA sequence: TGTGCCAGCAGTGAAGGGACAGGCGGTCTCGGTGGGCTGGGGCCCCAGCATTTT.